The 13 T cell receptor beta chains in this list originate from one sample, sequenced in a study of blood T cell repertoires in COVID-19. Data came from immunoSEQ multiplex PCR; TCRdb stores just in-frame clones and leaves some out. This table holds about 160,000 clones, around 80% found once. Material: PBMCs or T cells enriched from blood (not recorded which). Every receptor here comes from a woman aged 50 to 60 who had recovered from COVID-19.

This clone was seen a few times. V gene TRBV7-2 combines with J gene TRBJ1-5; D might be TRBD1 (6 bases). This CDR3 is built from 13 residues. The germline CDR1 and CDR2 sequences are SGHTA and FQGNSA. V dropped 5 bases and J dropped 11 bases, with 16 bases sitting between them. For the CDR3, the DNA is TGTGCCAGCAGCCCAGGGGCGTATATAGCCCAGCATTTT. Protein sequence: CASSPGAYIAQHF.

J is TRBJ2-7 and V is TRBV18, with 7 bases aligning to TRBD2. CDR3 length equals 13 residues. J lost 7 bases, V lost 6 bases, and 9 bases had no gene match. CDR1 is KGHSH and CDR2 is LQKENI in the germline V gene. CDR3 nucleotides: TGTGCCAGCTCGAGGGAGGGCCTTGGGGAGCAGTACTTC. This sequence encodes CASSREGLGEQYF.

The chain has TRBV16 and TRBJ2-5; TRBD1 is a possible D gene (5 bases). Germline CDR1 reads KGHSY; CDR2 reads FQNENV. With 4 bases removed from V and 0 bases from J, the gap between germline ends came to 9 bases. CDR3 size: 14 residues. The CDR3 here is CASSRPGYQETQYF. The CDR3 nucleotides are TGTGCCAGCAGCCGCCCAGGGTACCAAGAGACCCAGTACTTC.

The chain carries TRBV7-2 and TRBJ1-1; D is unclear. The CDR3 has 14 amino acids. Germline lookup yields CDR1 SGHTA and CDR2 FQGNSA. V lost 0 bases and J 0 bases, leaving 5 bases between the germline ends. In DNA, the CDR3 is TGTGCCAGCAGCTTAGCGCGGATGAACACTGAAGCTTTCTTT. It specifies CASSLARMNTEAFF. The full variable domain, in which reference TRBV7-2 and TRBJ1-1 provide the parts outside the CDR3, is GAGVSQSPSNKVTEKGKDVELRCDPISGHTALYWYRQSLGQGLEFLIYFQGNSAPDKSGLPSDRFSAERTGGSVSTLTIQRTQQEDSAVYLCASSLARMNTEAFFGQGTRLTVV.

The V call is TRBV6-5, the J call TRBJ1-1, with D possibly matching TRBD1 (5 bases). The germline V and J ends were trimmed by 8 bases and 4 bases, with 11 bases remaining between them. Germline values: CDR1 MNHEY, CDR2 SVGAGI. This CDR3 contains 12 residues. This CDR3 is CASPDSSTEAFF. Here the CDR3 DNA reads TGTGCCAGCCCTGACAGTTCCACTGAAGCTTTCTTT.

J is TRBJ2-7 and V is TRBV5-1, with D perhaps matching TRBD1 (5 bases). Germline CDR1 reads SGHRS; CDR2 reads YFSETQ. This CDR3 contains 12 residues. V was cut by 1 base and J by 6 bases, with 8 bases left in between. The CDR3 DNA is TGCGCCAGCAGCTTGTCTGGGGCCGAGCAGTACTTC. It translates to CASSLSGAEQYF.

This clone has just a few counts. The chain uses TRBV19 and TRBJ1-1; 9 bases are a match to TRBD1. Unmatched junction bases numbered 14, after V lost 5 bases and J lost 4 bases. CDR1 and CDR2 from the germline V gene are LNHDA and SQIVND (reference sequence). The CDR3 sequence is 17 residues long. The CDR3 reads CASSLRPTGGAGTEAFF. The CDR3 DNA reads TGTGCCAGTAGTCTCCGACCTACAGGGGGCGCCGGCACTGAAGCTTTCTTT.

The chain joins TRBV7-2 to TRBJ1-1; D perhaps matches TRBD1 (6 bases). The CDR3 consists of 14 residues. The germline V gene encodes CDR1 SGHTA and CDR2 FQGNSA. Trimming removed 1 base from V and 6 bases from J, with 12 bases in between. In DNA, the CDR3 is TGTGCCAGCAGCTTAGTGGGGGCTCGCGCTGAAGCTTTCTTT. Its protein product is CASSLVGARAEAFF.

The chain has TRBV28 and TRBJ2-7; tentatively, D is TRBD2 (6 bases). The CDR3 sequence is 15 residues long. V was clipped by 7 bases and J by 3 bases, with 19 bases between them. The germline V gene has CDR1 MDHEN and CDR2 SYDVKM. CDR3 residues: CASTPPQRAFYEQYF. The CDR3 region has the DNA TGTGCCAGCACCCCCCCTCAGCGGGCCTTCTACGAGCAGTACTTC.

This clone was seen a few times. CDR3 region: CSALTGDEYTF. The CDR3 coding sequence is TGCAGCGCCCTGACAGGGGACGAATACACCTTC. V usage is TRBV29-1 and J usage is TRBJ1-2, with 8 bases aligning to TRBD1. CDR1 is SQVTM and CDR2 is ANQGSEA in the germline V gene. J lost 11 bases, V lost 7 bases, and 9 bases had no gene match. This CDR3 comprises 11 residues.

The J gene is TRBJ2-7, the V gene TRBV7-2; D perhaps matches TRBD2 (6 bases). The CDR3 runs 13 residues. V dropped 3 bases and J dropped 6 bases, with 12 bases sitting between them. The germline CDR1 and CDR2 sequences are SGHTA and FQGNSA. The CDR3 nucleotides are TGTGCCAGCAGCTTCGGGGGACGGGGCGAGCAGTACTTC. This gives the protein CASSFGGRGEQYF.

This chain connects TRBV7-6 to TRBJ2-2, with D perhaps TRBD2 (6 bases). The CDR3 loop spans 15 amino acids. Germline V gene sequence: CDR1 SGHVS, CDR2 FNYEAQ. Between the trimmed V and J ends, which lost 0 bases and 6 bases, there was a span of 11 bases. The chain's CDR3 is CASSLAGGGSGELFF. The CDR3 region has the DNA TGTGCCAGCAGCTTAGCGGGAGGCGGGTCCGGGGAGCTGTTTTTT.

Only a few counts were recorded for this clone. The V gene is TRBV6-5, the J gene TRBJ2-1, with D tentatively TRBD1 (6 bases). Trimming removed 6 bases at V and 0 bases at J, with 9 bases between. The CDR3 spans 14 residues. Per germline, CDR1 MNHEY and CDR2 SVGAGI. The CDR3 here is CASRTGSSYNEQFF. The CDR3 nucleotides are TGTGCCAGCAGGACAGGTAGCTCCTACAATGAGCAGTTCTTC.